This record looks at one T cell receptor beta chain sequence and its context. Its antigen specificity is not known. No base-level quality is on record; no much larger clone is a single base apart. This sample stems from a study of long-term antiretroviral therapy in people with HIV (dated by TCRdb to about 2022). About the investigation overall: Collection of the earliest samples took place about a decade ahead of the 2015 WHO recommendation for immediate ART, at a time when ART was typically delayed until CD4 counts fell. A retrospective serial study tested whether changes in peripheral blood TRB repertoire composition and diversity were associated with ART initiation and durable HIV suppression. A total of 192 cryopreserved PBMC samples came from 25 to 35 adults with confirmed HIV infection and were collected serially over a mean of about six years (range 1-12). About 35% of the 30 participants with HIV were female. No cross-contamination during QIAcube processing turned up in test extractions that ran a monoclonal T-cell line alongside approximately 35 polyclonal samples. Broad study findings and their caveats: ART initiation was associated with a significant increase in TRB diversity, but diversity stayed significantly below transplant donor controls even after long-term ART. Narrower CDR3 length ranges were observed in HIV repertoires than in controls, and an antigen-experienced repertoire with only a slight naive shift after ART was suggested by the network structure. No data were available on ART adherence, viral resistance or therapy changes, limiting inferences about post-ART repertoire changes. Because PBMC availability was limited, only the TCR beta chain was sequenced, with no alpha chain pairing. Expanded TRB clones identified before ART initiation dominated the repertoire across all time points, though the dominance fluctuated and decreased in many PLHIV after ART. The samples were dated from 2004 to 2017, and the ART regimens that were used may be less effective than current ART regimens. Unsorted PBMC were profiled instead of sorted CD4+ and CD8+ T cells because pre-ART samples had limited cell numbers.

The cysteine opens and the phenylalanine closes a CDR3 of 18 amino acids. Just the 54-base CDR3 DNA is kept, in frame starting at base 1. V is cut by 3 bases and J by 3 bases, and the space between the germline ends is 25 bases. From a lookup of the germline V gene, CDR1 and CDR2 are SGDLS and YYNGEE. Participants were included only if at least one PBMC sample before ART initiation and at least two post-ART samples were available. All participants with HIV were treated in the United States of America. Before DNA extraction, cryopreserved samples of about 0.95-11 million PBMC were thawed and then washed. At the time of the earliest PBMC sample, participants with HIV were aged between about 20 and 54 years. PBMC samples from each participant spanned 1-4 timepoints before ART initiation and 2-8 timepoints after ART initiation, with a median of 7 samples. For every participant, serial HIV viral load, CD4+ T-cell count, ART history and demographic data were obtained. A Qiagen kit on a QIAcube was used to extract genomic DNA from unsorted PBMC, with samples processed in batches of 12.

Sequencing of the TRB variable region was done with the immunoSEQ hsTCRB v3.0 assay at survey level resolution. A depth of roughly 35,000-50,000 T-cell genomes per sample was targeted for TRB sequencing. TRB libraries were pooled and sequenced on an Illumina MiSeq using a v3 150-cycle kit. The authors processed their data as follows. Repertoire analysis was performed in R inside a reproducible Nextflow workflow that covered QC, data transformation and analysis. LymphoSeq2, an R package for exploring AIRR-Seq data, was used to implement custom analyses. A few samples yielding fewer than 5000 total TRB sequences were excluded, leaving around 200 analyzed HIV repertoires. Among the approximately 190 HIV repertoires that were kept, around 60 were collected before ART initiation and 120 to 140 were collected after ART initiation. Repertoires were downsampled to 5000 TRB nucleotide sequences, and summary statistics were averaged over 100 downsampling iterations. TRB sequences were retained for analysis only if CDR3 regions of at least seven amino acids were present. A Shannon entropy-derived clonality score and the Gini coefficient were used to measure diversity. Repertoire networks linked the top 5000 CDR3 amino acid sequences whenever two sequences differed by an edit distance of one. GLIPH2 predicted antigen specificity groups and MHC restriction for TRB CDR3 amino acid sequences. CDR3 amino acid sequences were matched against VDJdb and McPAS-TCR to flag known CMV, EBV, HIV or tissue antigen associations. Pre-ART, post-ART and control groups were compared with Wilcoxon signed-rank tests and Holm-Bonferroni correction. Held by TCRdb, this immuneACCESS table contains in-frame sequences only and omits some clones. Under half of the omission traces to an unresolved V gene where checked; the cause of the rest is unknown. V and J calls and clone size are copied from that table; D and trimming were computed from the DNA. Counted in this sample were fewer than 40,000 clones; about 97% of them appeared once. The ten largest make up approximately 2.9% of the sample.

The chain employs TRBV9 and TRBJ2-7; TRBD1 might be the D gene, on 7 matching bases. The receptor comes from a young man with HIV. The material sequenced was unsorted PBMCs, taken 6.9 years after starting antiretroviral therapy. The CDR3 protein: CASSASPLVAGQYYEQYF. The nucleotide sequence reads TGTGCCAGCAGCGCCTCCCCGTTGGTCGCGGGACAGTACTACGAGCAGTACTTC.